The clone carrying this T cell receptor beta chain was seen only a few times. Its antigen remains unknown. This sample was included in a study of spatial heterogeneity in lung cancer. This CDR3 contains 15 residues. Trimming left V 0 bases short and J 6 bases short, with 13 bases between. Looked up from germline, CDR1 is LGHNA and CDR2 is YSLEER. Noted time point: sample taken at primary tumor resection. Whole RNA obtained from tumor, nontumor lung or frozen PBMC underwent sequencing without sorting. The donors comprised 60 to 85 untreated early-stage non-small cell lung cancer patients. The study tagged each TCR cDNA molecule with a unique molecular identifier. TCRdb passed the 5' RACE reads through MiXCR, listing each CDR3 protein once. The sample contains over 10,000 distinct CDR3 sequences, 14% of which appear only once. Study results and caveats: At resection, ubiquitous expanded tumor TCRs appeared in blood more than at follow-up.

The sample here was PBMCs, taken at surgery. The chain is built from TRBV4-3 and TRBJ2-3; no definite D call. This clonotype originated in a male donor with early-stage non-small cell lung cancer. The CDR3 region is CASSQDDTEVDTQYF. The CDR3 bases are TGCGCCAGCAGCCAAGATGACACTGAAGTGGATACGCAGTATTTT.